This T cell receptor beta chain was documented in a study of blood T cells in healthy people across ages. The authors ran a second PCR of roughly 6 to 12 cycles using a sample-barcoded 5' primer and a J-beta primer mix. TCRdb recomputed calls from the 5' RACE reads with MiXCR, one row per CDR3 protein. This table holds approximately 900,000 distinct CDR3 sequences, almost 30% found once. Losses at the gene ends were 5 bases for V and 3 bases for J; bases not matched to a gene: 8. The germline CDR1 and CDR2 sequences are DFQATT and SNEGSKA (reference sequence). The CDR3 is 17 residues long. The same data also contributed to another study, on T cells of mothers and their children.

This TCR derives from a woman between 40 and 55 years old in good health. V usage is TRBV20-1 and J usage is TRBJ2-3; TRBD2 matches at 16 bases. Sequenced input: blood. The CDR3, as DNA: TGCAGTGCTCGCCCGGGACTAGCGGGGGGGGGTACAGATACGCAGTATTTT. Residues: CSARPGLAGGGTDTQYF.